In its sample, the clone carrying this T cell receptor (beta chain) was seen many times. What it binds is unknown. Sequencing libraries for TCR beta were prepared with iRepertoire HTBI primers and Arm-PCR of CDR3 regions. TCRdb re-called the multiplex PCR reads through MiXCR, storing one row per CDR3 protein. The top ten hold less than 40% of the sample, which has fewer than 400,000 distinct CDR3 sequences, about a sixth seen once. The data belong to a study of regulatory T cells in long-lasting Graves disease. Findings and limits, study-wide: Among persistent patients, a larger number of public clonotypes were shared (approximately 3,000) than among newly diagnosed patients (just over 950). Study of thyroid tissue was not done, with only peripheral blood studied.

The CDR3 has 12 amino acids. Germline V gives CDR1 KGHDR, CDR2 SFDVKD. V was pared by 4 bases and J by 3 bases, with 5 bases between. Time point in this sample: newly diagnosed GD, antithyroid drugs for less than 3 months. PBMC-derived RNA was used for the TCR library. The collection involved drawing approximately 9.9 milliliters of peripheral blood into EDTA tubes. This receptor was taken from a female donor with Graves disease. V is TRBV24-1 and J is TRBJ1-2; D call uncertain. Material: peripheral blood mononuclear cells (PBMCs), obtained at new diagnosis, from a patient treated with antithyroid drugs. The CDR3 DNA reads as TGTGCCACCAGTGAAACAGACTATGGCTACACCTTC. Its protein product is CATSETDYGYTF.